This T cell receptor (beta chain) was documented in a study of a mutant IDH1 vaccine in newly diagnosed glioma. Study in general: Patients were given eight vaccinations, scheduled in weeks 1, 3, 5, 7, 11, 15, 19 and 23. Males made up roughly 60% and females around 38% of treated patients, whose mean age was approximately 44 years. Most patients had radiochemotherapy with temozolomide before enrollment; others had one alone.

Time point: week 11, during vaccination. Alongside topical imiquimod, each dose of vaccine comprised 300 ug of mutant IDH1 20-mer peptide. Produced via immunoSEQ multiplex PCR; TCRdb's table is partial and in-frame only. This table has fewer than 150,000 clones, roughly 88% appearing once. To note about this clone: Its antigen is not known.

Trimming removed 2 bases at V and 2 bases at J, with 10 bases between. Germline CDR1 reads MGHRA; CDR2 reads YSYEKL. The CDR3 has 15 residues. V usage is TRBV4-1 and J usage is TRBJ1-5; possible D gene TRBD1, 6 bases. The source material was PBMCs, sampled from a glioma patient whose treatment included an IDH1 peptide vaccine. The TCR sequence derives from a woman aged 45 to 65 with glioma. The CDR3 region has the DNA TGCGCCAGCAGCCAATCGAGGGGGGGCAATCAGCCCCAGCATTTT. Amino acids: CASSQSRGGNQPQHF.